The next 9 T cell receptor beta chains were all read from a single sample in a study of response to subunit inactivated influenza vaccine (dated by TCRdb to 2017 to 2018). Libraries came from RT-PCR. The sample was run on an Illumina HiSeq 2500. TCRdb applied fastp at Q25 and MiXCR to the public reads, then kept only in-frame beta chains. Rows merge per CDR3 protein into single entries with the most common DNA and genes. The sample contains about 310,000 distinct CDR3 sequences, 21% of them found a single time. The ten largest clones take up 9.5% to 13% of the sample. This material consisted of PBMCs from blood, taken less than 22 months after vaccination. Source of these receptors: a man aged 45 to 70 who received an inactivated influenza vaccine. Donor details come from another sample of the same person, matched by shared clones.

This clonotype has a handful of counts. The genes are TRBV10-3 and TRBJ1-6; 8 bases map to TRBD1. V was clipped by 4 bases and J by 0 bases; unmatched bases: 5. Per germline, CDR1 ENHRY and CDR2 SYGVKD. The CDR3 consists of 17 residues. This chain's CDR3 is CAISGTGTGSYNSPLHF. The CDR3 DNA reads TGTGCCATCAGTGGAACAGGGACAGGCTCCTATAATTCACCCCTCCACTTT.

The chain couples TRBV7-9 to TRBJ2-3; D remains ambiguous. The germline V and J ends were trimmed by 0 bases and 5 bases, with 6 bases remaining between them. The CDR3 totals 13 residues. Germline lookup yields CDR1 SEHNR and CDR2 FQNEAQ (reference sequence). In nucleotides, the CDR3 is TGTGCCAGCAGCTTAGCGTTTCAAGATACGCAGTATTTT. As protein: CASSLAFQDTQYF.

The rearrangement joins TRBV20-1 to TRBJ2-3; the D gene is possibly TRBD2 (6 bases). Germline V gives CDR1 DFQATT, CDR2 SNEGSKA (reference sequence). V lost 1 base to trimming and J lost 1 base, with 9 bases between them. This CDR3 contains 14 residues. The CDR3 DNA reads TGCAGTGCTAGAGTGACTAGACGCACAGATACGCAGTATTTT. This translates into CSARVTRRTDTQYF.

The CDR3 reads CASSHSMTGFETQYF. The CDR3 coding sequence is TGCGCCAGCAGTCACTCCATGACAGGGTTTGAGACCCAGTACTTC. V gene TRBV23-1 combines with J gene TRBJ2-5; 7 bases fit TRBD1. TRBV23-1 is sorted into the ORF group, with uncertain function. The CDR3 runs 15 residues. The J segment lost 5 bases and the V segment lost 3 bases, leaving 9 bases of the junction unmatched.

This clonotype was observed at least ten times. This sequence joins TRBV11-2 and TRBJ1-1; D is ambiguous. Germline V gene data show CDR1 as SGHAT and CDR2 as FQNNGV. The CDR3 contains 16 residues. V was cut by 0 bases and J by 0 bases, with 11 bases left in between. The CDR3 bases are TGTGCCAGCAGCTTAGATAAAGGCAGGTTGAACACTGAAGCTTTCTTT. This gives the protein CASSLDKGRLNTEAFF.

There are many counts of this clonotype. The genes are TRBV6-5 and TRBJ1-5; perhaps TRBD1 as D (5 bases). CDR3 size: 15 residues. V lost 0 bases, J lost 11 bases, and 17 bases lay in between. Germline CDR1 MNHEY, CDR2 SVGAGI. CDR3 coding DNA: TGTGCCAGCAGTTACTCTGTGGACGGCACGGGGGCCCAGCATTTT. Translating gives CASSYSVDGTGAQHF.

CDR3 protein: CASSPDTPPLHF. The CDR3, as DNA: TGCGCCAGCAGCCCGGACACCCCACCCCTCCACTTT. The chain uses TRBV5-1 and TRBJ1-6, with D perhaps TRBD1 (5 bases). The CDR3 length is 12 residues. Looked up from germline, CDR1 is SGHRS and CDR2 is YFSETQ. V was pared by 4 bases and J by 11 bases, with 10 bases between.

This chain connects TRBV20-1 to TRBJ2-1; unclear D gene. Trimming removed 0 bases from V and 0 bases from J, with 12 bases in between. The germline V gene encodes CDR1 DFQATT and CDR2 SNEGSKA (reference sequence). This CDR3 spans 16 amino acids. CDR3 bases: TGCAGTGCTAGAGATTTTAGCAAGAGCTCCTACAATGAGCAGTTCTTC. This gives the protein CSARDFSKSSYNEQFF.

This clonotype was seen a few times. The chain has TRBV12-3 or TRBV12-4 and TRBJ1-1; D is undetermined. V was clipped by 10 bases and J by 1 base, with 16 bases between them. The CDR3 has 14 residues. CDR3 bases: TGTGCCACCACATTGGGGTCATCGAACACTGAAGCTTTCTTT. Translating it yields CATTLGSSNTEAFF.